Listed below are T cell receptor beta chains from one sample, sequenced in a study of control samples from healthy donors and cancer patients. TCRdb keeps only in-frame clones here, not all; method: immunoSEQ multiplex PCR. The table has roughly 95,000 clones, approximately 91% seen once. Sample: blood. The receptor source for this set is a woman aged 25-40 years in good health. CDR3s include the opening cysteine and the closing phenylalanine or tryptophan. A D gene is named only where the DNA matches it firmly. Expanded clones get a size class; other rows say once, few or many, or leave the size out.

clone size	D gene	CDR3 length	V gene	J gene	CDR3 DNA	CDR3 protein
-	TRBD2	15	TRBV6-5	TRBJ2-1	TGTGCCAGCACCCATATAGCGGGAGCCAACAATGAGCAGTTCTTC	CASTHIAGANNEQFF
-	TRBD2	13	TRBV7-8	TRBJ2-1	TGTGCCAGCAGCCCGGGGGGAGACAATGAGCAGTTCTTC	CASSPGGDNEQFF
-	TRBD1	15	TRBV5-1	TRBJ1-2	TGCGCCAGCAGCTTATCCGGGACAGGGGATTATGGCTACACCTTC	CASSLSGTGDYGYTF
-	TRBD1	12	TRBV10-3	TRBJ2-5	TGTGCCACACGACAGGGCGGAGAGACCCAGTACTTC	CATRQGGETQYF
-	-	13	TRBV2	TRBJ1-5	TGTGCCAGCAGCATAACAGGGACTCAGCCCCAGCATTTT	CASSITGTQPQHF
-	-	15	TRBV28	TRBJ1-4	TGTGCCAGCAGCCGGAGACAGGCAATTCGAGAAAAACTGTTTTTT	CASSRRQAIREKLFF
-	-	15	TRBV6-1	TRBJ1-1	TGTGCCAGCAGTGAAGCCCAGGACGGTTCGGAGAAAGCTTTCTTT	CASSEAQDGSEKAFF
-	-	12	TRBV10-3	TRBJ2-5	TGTGCCATCCGTGGCGTAAAAGAGACCCAGTACTTC	CAIRGVKETQYF
-	-	14	TRBV25-1	TRBJ2-3	TGTGCCAGCAGTGAATTCGGGAACACAGATACGCAGTATTTT	CASSEFGNTDTQYF
-	-	15	TRBV19	TRBJ1-5	TGTGCCAGTATGGGTGGGGGAAGGGGCAATCAGCCCCAGCATTTT	CASMGGGRGNQPQHF
-	-	13	TRBV27	TRBJ2-1	TGTGCCAGCAGTCCCAGGGAACCCAATGAGCAGTTCTTC	CASSPREPNEQFF
-	-	10	TRBV12-3/TRBV12-4	TRBJ2-1	TGTGCCAGCAGTTTGTATGAGCAGTTCTTC	CASSLYEQFF
-	-	19	TRBV28	TRBJ1-1	TGTGCCAGCAGTTTTTTGGGCCCCCCTCACAGTCCGATGAACACTGAAGCTTTCTTT	CASSFLGPPHSPMNTEAFF
-	-	17	TRBV21-1	TRBJ2-1	TGTGCCAGCAGCAAATTGGATGTGGCGGGGACTTACAATGAGCAGTTCTTC	CASSKLDVAGTYNEQFF
once	-	14	TRBV11-1	TRBJ2-7	TGTGCCAGCAGGGCCCCGACGGACGGCTACGAGCAGTACTTC	CASRAPTDGYEQYF
-	-	15	TRBV7-2	TRBJ2-2	TGTGCCAGCAGCAAACGGACGTCGAACACCGGGGAGCTGTTTTTT	CASSKRTSNTGELFF
-	-	17	TRBV7-9	TRBJ2-3	TGTGCCAGCAGCATCGAACTCCCGGGACTTCGCACAGATACGCAGTATTTT	CASSIELPGLRTDTQYF
-	-	15	TRBV6-6	TRBJ2-7	TGTGCCAGCAGTTACTTACAGAGTAACGCCTACGAGCAGTACTTC	CASSYLQSNAYEQYF
-	TRBD1	14	TRBV18	TRBJ1-5	TGTGCCAGCTCACCCGGACAGGCTAATCAGCCCCAGCATTTT	CASSPGQANQPQHF
-	-	13	TRBV10-3	TRBJ2-3	TGTGCCATCAGTGAGCGGGGAGAAGATACGCAGTATTTT	CAISERGEDTQYF
-	-	16	TRBV6-5	TRBJ1-6	TGTGCCAGCAGTTACTCTTCCGGGACTTCCCCTCTTGCCCTCCACTTT	CASSYSSGTSPLALHF
-	TRBD1	15	TRBV9	TRBJ1-4	TGTGCCAGCAGCGACACACAGGGGGCTAATGAAAAACTGTTTTTT	CASSDTQGANEKLFF
once	TRBD2	17	TRBV19	TRBJ2-2	TGTCCCCCTCCCCCAACCCGCGGGGGGGGAAACACCGGGGAGCTGTTTTTT	CPPPPTRGGGNTGELFF
-	TRBD1	15	TRBV5-5	TRBJ2-5	TGTGCCAGCAGCTCCCCGACAGGGTCTCAAGAGACCCAGTACTTC	CASSSPTGSQETQYF
once	-	13	TRBV18	TRBJ2-7	TGTGCCAGCTCACCACGGTCGGGTTACGAGCAGTACTTC	CASSPRSGYEQYF
-	-	16	TRBV4-1	TRBJ1-5	TGCGCCAGCAGCCAAGATCTTGCAGGGGCGAGGCAGCCCCAGCATTTT	CASSQDLAGARQPQHF
medium-sized	-	15	TRBV6-5	TRBJ1-6	TGTGCCAGCAGTTACTCGGACTCCAAAGGTTCACCCCTCCACTTT	CASSYSDSKGSPLHF
-	-	11	TRBV30	TRBJ1-1	TGTGCCTGGAGCAGGAACACTGAAGCTTTCTTT	CAWSRNTEAFF